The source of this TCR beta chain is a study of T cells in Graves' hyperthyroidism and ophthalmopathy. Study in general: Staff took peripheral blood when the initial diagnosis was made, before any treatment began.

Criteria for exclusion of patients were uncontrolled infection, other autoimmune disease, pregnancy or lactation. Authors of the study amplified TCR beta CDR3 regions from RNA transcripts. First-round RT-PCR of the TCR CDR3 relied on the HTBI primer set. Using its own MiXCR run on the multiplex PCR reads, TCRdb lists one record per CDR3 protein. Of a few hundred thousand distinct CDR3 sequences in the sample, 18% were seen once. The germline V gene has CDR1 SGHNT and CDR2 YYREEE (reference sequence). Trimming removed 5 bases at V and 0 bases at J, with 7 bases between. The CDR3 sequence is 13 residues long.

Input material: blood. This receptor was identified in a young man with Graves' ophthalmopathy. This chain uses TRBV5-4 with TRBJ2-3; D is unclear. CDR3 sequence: CASSQPSTDTQYF. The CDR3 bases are TGTGCCAGCAGTCAGCCTAGCACAGATACGCAGTATTTT. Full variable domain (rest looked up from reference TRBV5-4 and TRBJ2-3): ETGVTQSPTHLIKTRGQQVTLRCSSQSGHNTVSWYQQALGQGPQFIFQYYREEENGRGNFPPRFSGLQFPNYSSELNVNALELDDSALYLCASSQPSTDTQYFGPGTRLTVL.